The 20 T cell receptor beta chains in this list originate from one sample, sequenced in a study of OX40 agonist ivuxolimab in advanced cancers. Using immunoSEQ multiplex PCR, the repertoire was profiled, and TCRdb retains in-frame clones only, with some absent. The sample shows about 78,000 clones, roughly 80% of them seen only once. The source material was CD4+ or CD8+ T cells sorted from blood, sampled in a trial of the OX40 agonist ivuxolimab. Every receptor here comes from an adult with an advanced solid tumor such as melanoma, head and neck, liver or kidney cancer.

In DNA, the CDR3 is TGTGCCAGCAGTCTAAATAACAGGGGGCGCACAGATACGCAGTATTTT. Translating it yields CASSLNNRGRTDTQYF. The chain joins TRBV28 to TRBJ2-3, with 9 bases lining up with TRBD1. With V trimmed by 5 bases and J by 1 base, 7 bases remained unmatched. The CDR3 totals 16 residues. CDR1 MDHEN and CDR2 SYDVKM come from the germline V gene.

The rearrangement joins TRBV18 to TRBJ2-5, with D unclear. Trimming took off 3 bases at V and 0 bases at J, with 2 bases between the two ends. In germline, CDR1 is KGHSH, CDR2 LQKENI. This CDR3 has 12 amino acids. The CDR3 here is CASSPNQETQYF. The CDR3 coding sequence is TGTGCCAGCTCACCGAACCAAGAGACCCAGTACTTC.

The genes are TRBV14 and TRBJ2-7; 7 bases are a match to TRBD2. V was pared by 4 bases and J by 0 bases, with 3 bases of the junction left unmatched. CDR3 size: 14 residues. Germline V gene lookup returns CDR1 SGHDN and CDR2 FVKESK. The CDR3 loop reads CASSPRGFSYEQYV. CDR3 nucleotides: TGTGCCAGCAGCCCGCGGGGGTTCTCCTACGAGCAGTACGTC.

The chain recombines TRBV5-1 with TRBJ1-1; a possible D gene is TRBD1 (5 bases). Germline lookup yields CDR1 SGHRS and CDR2 YFSETQ. Trimming pared 3 bases from V and 11 bases from J, leaving 14 bases between. This CDR3 contains 12 residues. The CDR3 sequence is CASSSTAGEAFF. The DNA for the CDR3 is TGCGCCAGCAGCTCCACGGCGGGGGAGGCTTTCTTT.

The V and J genes are TRBV10-3 and TRBJ1-5; D remains ambiguous. Trimming removed 6 bases from V and 9 bases from J, with 15 bases in between. The length of the CDR3 is 13 residues. The germline V gene encodes CDR1 ENHRY and CDR2 SYGVKD. DNA of the CDR3: TGTGCCATCAGAGCGGTTTTGGACGGGCCCCAGCATTTT. Translation gives CAIRAVLDGPQHF.

This CDR3 is CASSTPQRGGEQYV. CDR3 nucleotides: TGTGCCAGCAGTACCCCCCAGCGGGGCGGGGAGCAGTACGTC. This chain links TRBV28 with TRBJ2-7, with 7 positions matching TRBD2. The CDR3 runs to 14 residues. Germline V gives CDR1 MDHEN, CDR2 SYDVKM. The trim removed 5 bases at V and 7 bases at J, leaving 11 bases unmatched.

This chain connects TRBV6-1 to TRBJ1-2, with D maybe TRBD1 (5 bases). Germline loops: CDR1 MNHNS, CDR2 SASEGT. V was trimmed by 7 bases and J by 3 bases, leaving 15 bases between them. This CDR3 comprises 14 residues. CDR3 sequence: CASTRAIQDYGYTF. The DNA of the CDR3 is TGTGCCAGCACCCGAGCGATACAGGACTATGGCTACACCTTC.

CDR3: CSVGQGRTEAFF. Here the CDR3 DNA reads TGCAGCGTTGGACAGGGAAGAACTGAAGCTTTCTTT. The rearrangement joins TRBV29-1 to TRBJ1-1, with 7 bases lining up with TRBD1. The J segment lost 5 bases and the V segment lost 4 bases, leaving 4 bases of the junction unmatched. The CDR3 totals 12 residues. Per the germline V gene, CDR1 is SQVTM and CDR2 is ANQGSEA.

This clone was counted once. V and J are TRBV7-8 and TRBJ1-1, with 8 bases that match TRBD1. CDR3 length equals 15 residues. Germline-derived CDR1 and CDR2 are SGHVS and FQNEAQ. V lost 5 bases to trimming and J lost 2 bases; unmatched junction nucleotides: 7. CDR3 region: CASSPPTGVNTEAFF. For the CDR3, the DNA is TGTGCCAGCAGCCCCCCGACAGGGGTAAACACTGAAGCTTTCTTT.

The rearrangement uses TRBV15 and TRBJ2-2; 8 nucleotides agree with TRBD1. V was clipped by 0 bases and J by 6 bases; unmatched bases: 3. The CDR3 is made up of 15 amino acids. The germline CDR1 and CDR2 sequences are LNHNV and YYDKDF (reference sequence). In DNA form, the CDR3 reads TGTGCCACCAGCAGAGACAGGGGGCCTCCCGGGGAGCTGTTTTTT. It codes for CATSRDRGPPGELFF. The whole variable domain, filled in from reference TRBV15 and TRBJ2-2, reads DAMVIQNPRYQVTQFGKPVTLSCSQTLNHNVMYWYQQKSSQAPKLLFHYYDKDFNNEADTPDNFQSRRPNTSFCFLDIRSPGLGDTAMYLCATSRDRGPPGELFFGEGSRLTVL.

The chain uses TRBV7-2 and TRBJ1-2; no firm D call. Per germline, CDR1 SGHTA and CDR2 FQGNSA. Trimming stripped 5 bases from V and 0 bases from J, with 16 bases between. The CDR3 extends over 16 amino acids. The CDR3 reads CASSASRANPNYGYTF. The CDR3 nucleotides are TGTGCCAGCAGCGCCTCAAGGGCCAATCCTAACTATGGCTACACCTTC.

This clone was observed once. The chain uses TRBV19 and TRBJ1-2; D is undetermined. V lost 5 bases and J lost 4, with 11 bases in between. The CDR3 runs to 13 residues. The V gene's germline CDR1 is LNHDA and CDR2 SQIVND (reference sequence). CDR3 protein: CASSPTGSYGYTF. In DNA, the CDR3 is TGTGCCAGTAGTCCGACCGGGAGCTATGGCTACACCTTC.

The genes are TRBV5-1 and TRBJ1-1, with D unresolved. Germline V gene sequence: CDR1 SGHRS, CDR2 YFSETQ. V lost 2 bases and J lost 4, with 15 bases in between. There are 15 residues in the CDR3. In DNA, the CDR3 is TGCGCCAGCAGCTTCTTAGGCACCTCGGGCACTGAAGCTTTCTTT. Encoded protein: CASSFLGTSGTEAFF.

This chain connects TRBV28 to TRBJ1-5, with D possibly being TRBD1 (5 bases). CDR1 is MDHEN and CDR2 is SYDVKM in the germline V gene. The CDR3 is 13 residues long. Deletions cut 10 bases from V and 2 bases from J, with 12 bases between. CDR3 sequence: CATDGGRNQPQHF. CDR3 bases: TGTGCCACGGACGGGGGACGCAATCAGCCCCAGCATTTT.

The J gene is TRBJ1-5, the V gene TRBV27; D is unclear. The germline V gene encodes CDR1 MNHEY and CDR2 SMNVEV (reference sequence). Trimming stripped 1 base from V and 5 bases from J, with 6 bases between. This CDR3 contains 13 residues. The CDR3 sequence is CASSLFRDQPQHF. The CDR3 DNA is TGTGCCAGCAGTTTATTTCGCGATCAGCCCCAGCATTTT.

In its sample, this clone was seen once. The chain has TRBV5-1 and TRBJ1-4; the D gene is possibly TRBD1 (6 bases). V lost 5 bases, J lost 5 bases, and 13 bases lay in between. The CDR3 is made up of 14 amino acids. Germline V CDR1 and CDR2: SGHRS, YFSETQ. The DNA of the CDR3 is TGCGCCAGCAGGCTTATGGGGGGCAATGAAAAACTGTTTTTT. It codes for CASRLMGGNEKLFF.

The chain employs TRBV29-1 and TRBJ2-7, with 7 bases fitting TRBD1. The germline V gene encodes CDR1 SQVTM and CDR2 ANQGSEA. CDR3 length: 13 amino acids. With V trimmed by 6 bases and J by 0 bases, 5 bases remained unmatched. CDR3 bases: TGCAGCGTGGCTGGACAGGCCTCCTACGAGCAGTACTTC. Translating gives CSVAGQASYEQYF.

CDR3 sequence: CASSPTGQGLGYTF. CDR3 in DNA: TGTGCCAGCAGCCCCACGGGACAGGGGCTCGGCTACACCTTC. The chain employs TRBV7-2 and TRBJ1-2; the match to TRBD1 covers 10 bases. This CDR3 comprises 14 residues. In germline, CDR1 is SGHTA, CDR2 FQGNSA. Trimming took 5 bases from V and 8 from J; bases not matched to a gene: 8.

The chain combines TRBV5-1 with TRBJ1-2, with D uncertain. Germline-derived CDR1 and CDR2 are SGHRS and YFSETQ. The CDR3 loop spans 15 amino acids. Trimming left V 0 bases short and J 3 bases short, with 12 bases between. Here the CDR3 DNA reads TGCGCCAGCAGCTTGGGGTCTGCCAACGACTATGGCTACACCTTC. It is translated as CASSLGSANDYGYTF.

The chain joins TRBV15 to TRBJ1-1; D gene unclear. Trimming took 1 base from V and 1 from J, leaving 10 bases between them. Germline CDR1 is LNHNV and CDR2 is YYDKDF (reference sequence). This CDR3 is built from 15 residues. CDR3 DNA sequence: TGTGCCACCAGCAGAGGATGGGGAGGGAACACTGAAGCTTTCTTT. Amino acid sequence: CATSRGWGGNTEAFF.